Presented here are 28 T cell receptor beta chains from one specimen sequenced in a study of blood T cells in healthy people across ages. The use of a sample-barcoded 5' primer and a J-beta primer mix characterized a second PCR of roughly 6 to 11 cycles. One entry per CDR3 protein, called by TCRdb with MiXCR from the 5' RACE reads. The sample consists of under 700,000 distinct CDR3 sequences, more than 20% of them appearing once. These same records also appear under a second study, on T cells of mothers and their children.

The sample taken for sequencing was blood. These receptors originate from a boy aged 5-17 years in good health.

This clonotype was detected a few times. The chain joins TRBV15 to TRBJ1-1; D remains ambiguous. CDR3 length: 17 residues. Trimming cost V 0 bases and J 1 base, with 15 bases left between them. Germline V lookup: CDR1 LNHNV, CDR2 YYDKDF (reference sequence). CDR3 residues: CATSRDLPGSRNTEAFF. CDR3 nucleotide sequence: TGTGCCACCAGCAGAGATCTCCCGGGGAGCCGGAACACTGAAGCTTTCTTT.

This clonotype was detected a few times. The chain is built from TRBV7-3 and TRBJ2-6; no clear D. Germline V gene sequence: CDR1 SGHTA, CDR2 FQGTGA. V lost 5 bases, J lost 3 bases, and 5 bases lay in between. The CDR3 has 13 amino acids. The CDR3 coding sequence is TGTGCCAGCAGCCCCGATGGGGCCAACGTCCTGACTTTC. Amino acid sequence: CASSPDGANVLTF.

CDR3 protein: CASSQGTGADEQYF. The DNA of the CDR3 is TGTGCCAGCAGCCAAGGAACAGGGGCCGACGAGCAGTACTTC. The V and J genes are TRBV9 and TRBJ2-7; 7 positions match TRBD1. CDR3 length equals 14 residues. V was clipped by 4 bases and J by 5 bases; unmatched bases: 9. Looked up from germline, CDR1 is SGDLS and CDR2 is YYNGEE. The complete variable domain, with remaining parts taken from reference TRBV9 and TRBJ2-7, reads DSGVTQTPKHLITATGQRVTLRCSPRSGDLSVYWYQQSLDQGLQFLIQYYNGEERAKGNILERFSAQQFPDLHSELNLSSLELGDSALYFCASSQGTGADEQYFGPGTRLTVT.

The sample holds one count of this clonotype. This rearrangement joins TRBV20-1 to TRBJ1-5; D is unresolved. The V gene lost 0 bases and the J gene lost 6 bases, with 6 bases spanning the gap. Per germline, CDR1 DFQATT and CDR2 SNEGSKA (reference sequence). The CDR3 length is 12 residues. For the CDR3, the DNA is TGCAGTGCTAGAGATATAGGTCAGCCCCAGCATTTT. It encodes CSARDIGQPQHF.

Only a few counts were recorded for this clonotype. V usage is TRBV4-3 and J usage is TRBJ2-7, with TRBD2 identical over 7 bases. The CDR3 contains 16 residues. Germline V gene sequence: CDR1 LGHNA, CDR2 YSLEER. V gave up 3 bases and J gave up 1 base; unmatched junction bases: 9. In nucleotides, the CDR3 is TGCGCCAGCAGCCAGGCCCTAGCGGTACGATCCTACGAGCAGTACTTC. It is translated as CASSQALAVRSYEQYF.

This clonotype was observed many times. V usage is TRBV20-1 and J usage is TRBJ2-7; TRBD1 matches at 8 bases. This CDR3 contains 14 residues. The V segment lost 1 base and the J segment 0 bases; nucleotides outside the gene matches: 2. Germline V gene data show CDR1 as DFQATT and CDR2 as SNEGSKA (reference sequence). The DNA for the CDR3 is TGCAGTGCTAGAGGCGGGACAGGCTCCTACGAGCAGTACTTC. Protein sequence: CSARGGTGSYEQYF.

Only a few counts were recorded for this clonotype. V is TRBV11-2 and J is TRBJ2-6; unclear D gene. The CDR3 covers 16 residues. The V gene's germline CDR1 is SGHAT and CDR2 FQNNGV. Trimming removed 1 base from V and 2 bases from J, with 9 bases in between. CDR3: CASSLGPNPGANVLTF. The CDR3 nucleotides read TGTGCCAGCAGCTTAGGTCCAAACCCTGGGGCCAACGTCCTGACTTTC.

The chain couples TRBV4-3 to TRBJ2-1; a weak D match, TRBD2 (6 bases). The CDR3 runs 17 residues. Germline V CDR1 and CDR2: LGHNA, YSLEER. Trimming shortened V by 0 bases and J by 0 bases, and 12 bases separated the two germline ends. The CDR3 DNA is TGCGCCAGCAGCCAAGATCTAGCGTCACTCTCCTACAATGAGCAGTTCTTC. This translates into CASSQDLASLSYNEQFF.

The rearrangement joins TRBV7-2 to TRBJ2-5; D call uncertain. The V gene's germline CDR1 is SGHTA and CDR2 FQGNSA. This CDR3 has 14 residues. Trimming left V 4 bases short and J 5 bases short, with 14 bases between. CDR3 amino acids: CASSSSLPSETQYF. Here the CDR3 DNA reads TGTGCCAGCAGCTCCTCCCTCCCCTCTGAGACCCAGTACTTC.

The rearrangement uses TRBV28 and TRBJ1-2, with 7 bases lining up with TRBD1. The CDR3 is 11 amino acids. V shed 6 bases, J shed 5 bases, and the junction held 0 bases outside the gene matches. In germline, CDR1 is MDHEN, CDR2 SYDVKM. In DNA form, the CDR3 reads TGTGCCAGCAGGGGACAGTATGGCTACACCTTC. Amino acids: CASRGQYGYTF.

This clonotype was observed at least ten times. The V and J genes are TRBV7-8 and TRBJ2-1, with 7 bases matching TRBD2. Per the germline V gene, CDR1 is SGHVS and CDR2 is FQNEAQ. The V segment lost 3 bases and the J segment 2 bases; nucleotides outside the gene matches: 4. The CDR3 runs 15 residues. The CDR3 spells CASSLGGGPYNEQFF. The CDR3 nucleotides read TGTGCCAGCAGCTTGGGCGGGGGACCCTACAATGAGCAGTTCTTC.

The V and J genes are TRBV15 and TRBJ1-4; D possibly corresponds to TRBD1 (6 bases). V lost 5 bases and J 12 bases, leaving 16 bases between the germline ends. There are 13 residues in the CDR3. Germline assignment: CDR1 LNHNV and CDR2 YYDKDF (reference sequence). This chain's CDR3 is CATSRGWGAELFF. The CDR3 bases are TGTGCCACCAGCCGGGGTTGGGGGGCTGAACTGTTTTTT.

There are a few counts of this clonotype. This chain connects TRBV29-1 to TRBJ2-3; TRBD2 might be the D (6 bases). The CDR3 length is 17 residues. The V and J ends lost 1 base and 4 bases respectively, with 21 bases between them. Germline values: CDR1 SQVTM, CDR2 ANQGSEA. The CDR3 sequence: CSVEGIRGSNKADTQYF. CDR3 coding DNA: TGCAGCGTTGAAGGAATACGGGGGAGTAATAAGGCAGATACGCAGTATTTT.

The CDR3 region has the DNA TGCGAAGCAGAGGAAAACTATGGCTACACCTTC. It yields the protein CEAEENYGYTF. The chain employs TRBV20-1 and TRBJ1-2; no clear D gene. Germline CDR1 reads DFQATT; CDR2 reads SNEGSKA (reference sequence). CDR3 length: 11 amino acids.

This clonotype was counted a few times. The chain links TRBV10-3 to TRBJ1-2; TRBD1 matches at 12 bases. Germline CDR1 reads ENHRY; CDR2 reads SYGVKD. This CDR3 comprises 17 residues. J lost 3 bases, V lost 3 bases, and 8 bases had no gene match. CDR3 protein: CAISDRGQGAFDYGYTF. CDR3 DNA: TGTGCCATCAGTGATCGGGGACAGGGGGCTTTCGACTATGGCTACACCTTC.

This chain uses TRBV7-8 with TRBJ2-1; 13 positions agree with TRBD2. The CDR3 is 17 residues long. The germline gives CDR1 SGHVS, CDR2 FQNEAQ. The junction had 5 bases not matched to a gene; V was cut back by 1 base and J by 5 bases. The CDR3: CASSLVTSGRVHNEQFF. The DNA of the CDR3 is TGTGCCAGCAGCTTAGTCACTAGCGGGAGGGTACACAATGAGCAGTTCTTC.

This clonotype came up a few times. J is TRBJ2-3 and V is TRBV5-5, with TRBD1 as a possible D gene (5 bases). The CDR3 length is 14 residues. CDR1 and CDR2 from the germline V gene are SGHKS and YYEKEE (reference sequence). V lost 2 bases, J lost 1 base, and 8 bases lay in between. In nucleotides, the CDR3 is TGTGCCAGCAGCTTCCAGGGCCGCACAGATACGCAGTATTTT. Protein product: CASSFQGRTDTQYF.

The chain couples TRBV12-5 to TRBJ2-5, with 14 bases identical to TRBD2. V shed 7 bases, J shed 2 bases, and the junction held 12 bases outside the gene matches. CDR1 and CDR2 from the germline V gene are LGHNT and FRNRAP. There are 18 residues in the CDR3. CDR3 region: CASAPGLAGGFFQETQYF. The CDR3 nucleotides are TGTGCTAGTGCCCCTGGACTAGCGGGAGGTTTCTTTCAAGAGACCCAGTACTTC.

V gene TRBV4-3 combines with J gene TRBJ2-5; D is perhaps TRBD2 (6 bases). CDR3 length equals 16 residues. V lost 1 base, J lost 1 base, and 13 bases lay in between. Germline V gives CDR1 LGHNA, CDR2 YSLEER. As DNA, the CDR3 is TGCGCCAGCAGCCAAGGTGGGCGGGACGGCCAAGAGACCCAGTACTTC. Its protein is CASSQGGRDGQETQYF.

The CDR3: CASSQARGGAWAEAFF. CDR3 nucleotide sequence: TGCGCCAGCAGCCAAGCTCGGGGGGGGGCTTGGGCTGAAGCTTTCTTT. V gene TRBV4-3 combines with J gene TRBJ1-1; D may be TRBD1 (6 bases). The CDR3 is made up of 16 amino acids. CDR1 is LGHNA, CDR2 YSLEER, per germline. With 1 base removed from V and 6 bases from J, the gap between germline ends came to 18 bases.

This clonotype was recorded a few times. V and J are TRBV24-1 and TRBJ2-1; 10 bases align to TRBD2. Matching the DNA end better, TRBJ2-5 makes the J call doubtful. From germline, CDR1 is KGHDR and CDR2 SFDVKD. The CDR3 has 15 amino acids. The CDR3 coding sequence is TGTGCCACCAGTGACAACGGACTAGCGGAAGAGACCCAGTACTTC. Its protein is CATSDNGLAEETQYF.

The V and J genes are TRBV18 and TRBJ2-6; TRBD1 agrees at 9 bases. CDR1 KGHSH and CDR2 LQKENI come from the germline V gene. The CDR3 length is 17 residues. V dropped 4 bases and J dropped 3; count of bases not matched to a gene: 7. CDR3 sequence reads: CASSQWDRVDGANVLTF. The CDR3 coding sequence is TGTGCCAGCTCACAATGGGACAGGGTCGATGGGGCCAACGTCCTGACTTTC. The full variable domain, with the rest looked up from reference TRBV18 and TRBJ2-6, is NAGVMQNPRHLVRRRGQEARLRCSPMKGHSHVYWYRQLPEEGLKFMVYLQKENIIDESGMPKERFSAEFPKEGPSILRIQQVVRGDSAAYFCASSQWDRVDGANVLTFGAGSRLTVL.

The gene calls are TRBV20-1 and TRBJ2-4; D unresolved. The germline V gene encodes CDR1 DFQATT and CDR2 SNEGSKA (reference sequence). Trimming shortened V by 0 bases and J by 7 bases, and 10 bases separated the two germline ends. This CDR3 is 13 amino acids long. The CDR3 nucleotides read TGCAGTGCTAGAGAATCTAACGGGAACATTCAGTACTTC. Translation gives CSARESNGNIQYF.

V is TRBV6-5 and J is TRBJ2-5, with a possible D match to TRBD1 (6 bases). The closer fit of TRBJ2-1 to the DNA end suggests the J call may be wrong. The germline CDR1 and CDR2 sequences are MNHEY and SVGAGI. The CDR3 contains 14 residues. The CDR3 spells CASRVTMGADEQFF. As DNA, the CDR3 is TGTGCCAGTCGAGTTACGATGGGGGCCGATGAGCAGTTCTTC.

This clonotype has a single count. V is TRBV7-2 and J is TRBJ2-1, with 11 bases that match TRBD2. The J call may be mistaken, given a closer DNA end match to TRBJ2-7. Looked up from germline, CDR1 is SGHTA and CDR2 is FQGNSA. The length of the CDR3 is 16 residues. CDR3 nucleotides: TGTGCCAGCAGCTTAGAAGGGACTAGCGGCACCTACGAGCAGTACTTC. This gives the protein CASSLEGTSGTYEQYF.

This clonotype was seen once. The chain employs TRBV7-2 and TRBJ2-7, with 9 bases lining up with TRBD1. The length of the CDR3 is 15 residues. The germline gives CDR1 SGHTA, CDR2 FQGNSA. The junction had 8 bases not matched to a gene; V was cut back by 1 base and J by 7 bases. The CDR3 DNA is TGTGCCAGCAGCTTAGGGCCGGGACAGGGTCTTGAGCAGTACTTC. This codes for CASSLGPGQGLEQYF.

There are a few counts of this clonotype. The chain's CDR3 is CSARVATDYGYTF. The CDR3 nucleotides read TGCAGTGCTAGAGTCGCGACGGACTATGGCTACACCTTC. V and J are TRBV20-1 and TRBJ1-2; no definite D call. Germline lookup yields CDR1 DFQATT and CDR2 SNEGSKA (reference sequence). CDR3 size: 13 residues. The V end was cut by 1 base, the J end by 3 bases, with 9 bases between.

The gene calls are TRBV7-2 and TRBJ2-5; perhaps TRBD2 as D (5 bases). Matching the DNA end better, TRBJ2-1 makes the J call doubtful. The CDR3 is made up of 15 amino acids. Germline lookup yields CDR1 SGHTA and CDR2 FQGNSA. CDR3 sequence (DNA): TGTGCCAGCAGCCCCATTGGTTGGGAGTCCAATGAGCAGTTCTTC. It encodes CASSPIGWESNEQFF.